These 5 T cell receptor beta chains were sequenced from one sample in a study of shared clonotypes between healthy human individuals. Naive CD8 isolation took CD45RO-negative cells positively selected for CCR7 and excluded terminally differentiated effector memory CD45RA+ cells. Generated by immunoSEQ multiplex PCR, the TCRdb table keeps only in-frame clones and is missing some. The table records millions of clones, approximately 94% of them present only once. The material sequenced was naive CD8+ T cells sorted from blood. These TCRs come from a young man in good health.

The rearrangement links TRBV11-2 to TRBJ1-1; possible D gene TRBD1, 5 bases. V lost 4 bases to trimming and J lost 5 bases, with 11 bases between them. This CDR3 contains 13 residues. CDR1 is SGHAT and CDR2 is FQNNGV in the germline V gene. CDR3 nucleotide sequence: TGTGCCAGCAGCTCACCTGGGGGGACTGAAGCTTTCTTT. Amino acid sequence: CASSSPGGTEAFF.

The V call is TRBV2, the J call TRBJ2-5; TRBD1 might be the D (6 bases). Germline loops: CDR1 SNHLY, CDR2 FYNNEI. The CDR3 contains 14 residues. Between the trimmed V and J ends, which lost 4 bases and 4 bases, there was a span of 13 bases. The CDR3 sequence: CASSGRGEGETQYF. The CDR3, as DNA: TGTGCCAGCAGTGGCAGGGGTGAGGGAGAGACCCAGTACTTC.

This chain links TRBV27 with TRBJ1-1; perhaps TRBD1 as D (5 bases). The CDR3 contains 16 residues. The germline gives CDR1 MNHEY, CDR2 SMNVEV (reference sequence). The ends were cut back, 6 bases at V and 1 base at J, with 18 bases in the middle. This CDR3 reads CASSREGLLKNTEAFF. The CDR3 nucleotides are TGTGCCAGCAGCAGAGAGGGACTGTTGAAGAACACTGAAGCTTTCTTT.

This chain uses TRBV14 with TRBJ1-1, with D unclear. The CDR3 has 15 residues. V dropped 0 bases and J dropped 1 base, with 9 bases sitting between them. Germline V gene data show CDR1 as SGHDN and CDR2 as FVKESK. The CDR3 DNA sequence: TGTGCCAGCAGCCAAGAGGACGGACGGAACACTGAAGCTTTCTTT. It encodes CASSQEDGRNTEAFF.

Written as DNA, the CDR3 is TGTGCCAGCAGTTTTGGAACAGCAAATTCACCCCTCCACTTT. This gives the protein CASSFGTANSPLHF. This rearrangement joins TRBV28 to TRBJ1-6; D uncertain. The CDR3 loop spans 14 amino acids. CDR1 MDHEN and CDR2 SYDVKM come from the germline V gene. The germline V and J ends were trimmed by 3 bases and 7 bases, with 10 bases remaining between them.